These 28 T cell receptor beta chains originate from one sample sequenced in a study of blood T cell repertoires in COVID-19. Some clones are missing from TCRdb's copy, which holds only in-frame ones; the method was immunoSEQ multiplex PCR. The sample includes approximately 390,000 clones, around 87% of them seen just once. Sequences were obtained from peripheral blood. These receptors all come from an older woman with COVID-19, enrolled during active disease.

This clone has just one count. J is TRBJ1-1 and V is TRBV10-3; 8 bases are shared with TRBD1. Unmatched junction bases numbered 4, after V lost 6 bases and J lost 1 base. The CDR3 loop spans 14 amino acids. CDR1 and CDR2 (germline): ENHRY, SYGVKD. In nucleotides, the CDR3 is TGTGCCATCAGCCGACAGGGGACGAACACTGAAGCTTTCTTT. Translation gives CAISRQGTNTEAFF.

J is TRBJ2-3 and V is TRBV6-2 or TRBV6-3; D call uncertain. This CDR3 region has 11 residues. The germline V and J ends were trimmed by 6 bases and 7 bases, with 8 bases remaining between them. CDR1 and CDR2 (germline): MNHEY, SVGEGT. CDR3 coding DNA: TGTGCCAGCAGCAACCTAAATACGCAGTATTTT. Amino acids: CASSNLNTQYF.

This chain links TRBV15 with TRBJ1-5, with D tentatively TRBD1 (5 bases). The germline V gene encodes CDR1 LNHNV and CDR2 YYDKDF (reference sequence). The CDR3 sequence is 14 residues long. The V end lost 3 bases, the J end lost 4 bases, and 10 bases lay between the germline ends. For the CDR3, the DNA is TGTGCCACCAGCAGGTGGGGGGGGAATCAGCCCCAGCATTTT. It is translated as CATSRWGGNQPQHF.

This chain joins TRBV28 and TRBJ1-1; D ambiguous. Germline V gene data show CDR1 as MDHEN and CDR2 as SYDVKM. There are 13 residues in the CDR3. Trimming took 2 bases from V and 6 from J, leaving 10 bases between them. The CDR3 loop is CASSLGSRPEAFF. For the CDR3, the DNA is TGTGCCAGCAGTTTAGGGTCTAGGCCTGAAGCTTTCTTT.

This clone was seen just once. For the CDR3, the DNA is TGTGCCAGCAGTGTGCAGGGGGGGAACACTGAAGCTTTCTTT. It codes for CASSVQGGNTEAFF. The rearrangement uses TRBV2 and TRBJ1-1, with TRBD1 identical over 7 bases. The CDR3 sequence is 14 residues long. CDR1 and CDR2 from the germline V gene are SNHLY and FYNNEI. Trimming at V came to 4 bases and at J to 1 base, leaving 3 bases not matched to a gene.

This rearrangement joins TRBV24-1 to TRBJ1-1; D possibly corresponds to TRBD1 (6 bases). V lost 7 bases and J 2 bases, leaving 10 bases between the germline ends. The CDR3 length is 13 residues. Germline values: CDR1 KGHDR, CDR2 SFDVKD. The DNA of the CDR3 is TGTGCCACCAGAGAGGACAGTAACACTGAAGCTTTCTTT. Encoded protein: CATREDSNTEAFF.

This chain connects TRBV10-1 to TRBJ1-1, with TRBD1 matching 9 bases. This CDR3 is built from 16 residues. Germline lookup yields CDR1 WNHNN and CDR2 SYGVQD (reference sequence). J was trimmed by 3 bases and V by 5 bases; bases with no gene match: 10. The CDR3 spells CASSLLIDRGDTEAFF. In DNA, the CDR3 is TGCGCCAGCAGTCTCCTGATAGACAGGGGGGACACTGAAGCTTTCTTT.

As DNA, the CDR3 is TGTGCCAGCAGTTTATTAGCGACGGCCAACACTGAAGCTTTCTTT. Protein product: CASSLLATANTEAFF. This chain links TRBV28 with TRBJ1-1; no clear D gene. With 1 base removed from V and 2 bases from J, the gap between germline ends came to 11 bases. The germline CDR1 and CDR2 sequences are MDHEN and SYDVKM. CDR3 size: 15 residues.

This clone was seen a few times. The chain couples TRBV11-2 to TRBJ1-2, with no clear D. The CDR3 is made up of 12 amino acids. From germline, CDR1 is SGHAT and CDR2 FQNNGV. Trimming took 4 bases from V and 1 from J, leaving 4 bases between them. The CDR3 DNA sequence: TGTGCCAGCAGCTATCTTAACTATGGCTACACCTTC. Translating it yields CASSYLNYGYTF.

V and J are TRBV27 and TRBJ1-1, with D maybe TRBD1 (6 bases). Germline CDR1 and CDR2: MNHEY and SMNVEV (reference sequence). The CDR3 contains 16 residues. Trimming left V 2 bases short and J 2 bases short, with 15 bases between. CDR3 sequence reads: CASSLNPGTRNTEAFF. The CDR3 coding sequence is TGTGCCAGCAGTTTAAACCCCGGGACAAGAAACACTGAAGCTTTCTTT.

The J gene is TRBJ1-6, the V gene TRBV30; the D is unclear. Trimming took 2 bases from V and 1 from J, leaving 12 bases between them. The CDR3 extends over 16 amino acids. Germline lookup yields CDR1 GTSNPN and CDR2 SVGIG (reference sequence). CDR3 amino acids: CAWSPGYGSYNSPLHF. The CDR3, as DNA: TGTGCCTGGAGTCCGGGGTATGGGTCCTATAATTCACCCCTCCACTTT.

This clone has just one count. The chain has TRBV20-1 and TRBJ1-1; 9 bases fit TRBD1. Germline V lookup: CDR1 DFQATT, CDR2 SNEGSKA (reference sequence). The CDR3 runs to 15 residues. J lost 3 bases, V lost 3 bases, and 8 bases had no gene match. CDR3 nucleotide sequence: TGCAGTGCTAGTGGGACAGGGTGGGGATACACTGAAGCTTTCTTT. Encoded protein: CSASGTGWGYTEAFF.

The CDR3 protein is CASEPSIQRWNIQYF. The CDR3 nucleotides are TGTGCCAGCGAGCCTTCGATCCAGCGGTGGAACATTCAGTACTTC. This chain joins TRBV6-5 and TRBJ2-4; a weak D match, TRBD2 (5 bases). Trimming shortened V by 8 bases and J by 7 bases, and 21 bases separated the two germline ends. There are 15 residues in the CDR3. CDR1 is MNHEY, CDR2 SVGAGI, per germline.

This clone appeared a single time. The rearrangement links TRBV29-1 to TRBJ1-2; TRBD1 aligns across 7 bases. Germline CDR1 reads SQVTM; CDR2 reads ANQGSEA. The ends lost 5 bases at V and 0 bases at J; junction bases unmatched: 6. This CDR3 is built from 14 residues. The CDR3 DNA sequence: TGCAGCGTTCCCAGGGGGGAAGCTAACTATGGCTACACCTTC. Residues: CSVPRGEANYGYTF.

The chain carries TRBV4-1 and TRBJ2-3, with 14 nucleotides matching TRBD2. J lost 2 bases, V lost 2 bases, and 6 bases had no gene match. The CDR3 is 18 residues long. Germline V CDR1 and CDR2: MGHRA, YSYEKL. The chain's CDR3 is CASSQKTSGGAYTDTQYF. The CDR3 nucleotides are TGCGCCAGCAGCCAAAAGACTAGCGGGGGGGCTTACACAGATACGCAGTATTTT.

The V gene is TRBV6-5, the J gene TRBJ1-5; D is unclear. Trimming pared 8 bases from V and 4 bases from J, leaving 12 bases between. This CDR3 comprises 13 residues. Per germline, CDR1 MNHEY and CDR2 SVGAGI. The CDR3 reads CASGGVGNQPQHF. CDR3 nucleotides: TGTGCCAGCGGAGGAGTTGGAAATCAGCCCCAGCATTTT.

The CDR3 sequence: CASSLTGSSGNTIYF. DNA for the CDR3: TGTGCCAGCAGCTTGACAGGTAGCTCTGGAAACACCATATATTTT. The chain employs TRBV5-4 and TRBJ1-3, with D tentatively TRBD1 (5 bases). Trimming shortened V by 1 base and J by 0 bases, and 8 bases separated the two germline ends. Looked up from germline, CDR1 is SGHNT and CDR2 is YYREEE (reference sequence). The CDR3 is 15 amino acids. Together with reference TRBV5-4 and TRBJ1-3, the CDR3 gives the full variable domain: ETGVTQSPTHLIKTRGQQVTLRCSSQSGHNTVSWYQQALGQGPQFIFQYYREEENGRGNFPPRFSGLQFPNYSSELNVNALELDDSALYLCASSLTGSSGNTIYFGEGSWLTVV.

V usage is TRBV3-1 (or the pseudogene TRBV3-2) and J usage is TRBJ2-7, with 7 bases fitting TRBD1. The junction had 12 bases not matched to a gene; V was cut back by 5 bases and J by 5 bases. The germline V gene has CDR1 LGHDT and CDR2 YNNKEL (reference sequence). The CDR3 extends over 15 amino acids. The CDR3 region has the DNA TGTGCCAGCAGCGTCGACGTAGGGACAGTAAACGAGCAGTACTTC. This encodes CASSVDVGTVNEQYF.

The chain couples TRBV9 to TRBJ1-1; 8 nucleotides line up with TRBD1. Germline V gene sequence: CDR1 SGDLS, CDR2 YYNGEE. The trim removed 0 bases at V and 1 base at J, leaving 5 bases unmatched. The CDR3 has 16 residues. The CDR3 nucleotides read TGTGCCAGCAGCGTAGTCCAGGGGGCGAGGAACACTGAAGCTTTCTTT. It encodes CASSVVQGARNTEAFF.

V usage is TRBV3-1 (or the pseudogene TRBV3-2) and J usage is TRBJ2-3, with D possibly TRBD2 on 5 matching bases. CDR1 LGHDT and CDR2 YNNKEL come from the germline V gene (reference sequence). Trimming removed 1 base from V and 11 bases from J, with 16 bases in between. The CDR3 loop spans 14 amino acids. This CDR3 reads CASSQVRTGIMQYF. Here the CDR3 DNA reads TGTGCCAGCAGCCAAGTTCGCACGGGGATCATGCAGTATTTT.

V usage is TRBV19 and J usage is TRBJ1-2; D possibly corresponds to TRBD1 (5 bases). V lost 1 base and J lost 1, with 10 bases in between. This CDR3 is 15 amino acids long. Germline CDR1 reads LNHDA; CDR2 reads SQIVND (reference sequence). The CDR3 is CASSIGQGYNYGYTF. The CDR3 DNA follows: TGTGCCAGTAGTATAGGGCAGGGATATAACTATGGCTACACCTTC.

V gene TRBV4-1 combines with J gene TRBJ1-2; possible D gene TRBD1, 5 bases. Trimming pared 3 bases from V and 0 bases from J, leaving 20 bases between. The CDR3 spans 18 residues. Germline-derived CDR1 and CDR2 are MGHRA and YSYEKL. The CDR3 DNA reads TGCGCCAGCAGCCAGACCGGGACTGGGACCAGAGCTAACTATGGCTACACCTTC. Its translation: CASSQTGTGTRANYGYTF.

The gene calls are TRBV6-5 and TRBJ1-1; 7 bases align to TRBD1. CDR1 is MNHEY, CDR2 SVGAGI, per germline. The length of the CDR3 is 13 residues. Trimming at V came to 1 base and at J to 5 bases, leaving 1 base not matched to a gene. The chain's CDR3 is CASSYYRGTEAFF. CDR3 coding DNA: TGTGCCAGCAGTTACTACAGGGGAACTGAAGCTTTCTTT.

DNA of the CDR3: TGTGCCAGCACCACCCGGCCCGACAGGGGGCTACAAGAGACCCAGTACTTC. The encoded protein is CASTTRPDRGLQETQYF. The chain joins TRBV2 to TRBJ2-5, with TRBD1 matching over 10 bases. Germline lookup yields CDR1 SNHLY and CDR2 FYNNEI. With 7 bases clipped from V and 2 bases from J, the junction kept 13 bases outside the gene matches. The CDR3 spans 17 residues.

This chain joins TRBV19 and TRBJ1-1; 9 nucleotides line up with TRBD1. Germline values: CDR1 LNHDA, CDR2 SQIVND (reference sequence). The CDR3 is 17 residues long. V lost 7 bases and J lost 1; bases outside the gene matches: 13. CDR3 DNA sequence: TGTGCCAGTAATGGTAAAAGATCGACAGGGGGGAACACTGAAGCTTTCTTT. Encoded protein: CASNGKRSTGGNTEAFF.

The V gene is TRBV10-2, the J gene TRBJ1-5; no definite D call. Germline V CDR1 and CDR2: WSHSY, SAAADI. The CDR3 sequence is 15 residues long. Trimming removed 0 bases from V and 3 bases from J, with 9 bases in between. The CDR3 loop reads CASSESQRHNQPQHF. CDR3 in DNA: TGCGCCAGCAGTGAGTCACAGAGACACAATCAGCCCCAGCATTTT.

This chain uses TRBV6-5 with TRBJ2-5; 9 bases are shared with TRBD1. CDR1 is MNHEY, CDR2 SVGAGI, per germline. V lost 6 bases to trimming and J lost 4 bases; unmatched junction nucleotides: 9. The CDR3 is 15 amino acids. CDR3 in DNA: TGTGCCAGCAGCCGCGGACAGGGGATAGTAGAGACCCAGTACTTC. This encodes CASSRGQGIVETQYF.

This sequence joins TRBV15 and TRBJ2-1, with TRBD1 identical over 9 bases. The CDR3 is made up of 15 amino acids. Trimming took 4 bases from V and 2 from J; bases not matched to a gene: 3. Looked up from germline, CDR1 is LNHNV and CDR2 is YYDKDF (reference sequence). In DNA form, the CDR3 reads TGTGCCACCAGCATGCGGGACAGGGCCTACAATGAGCAGTTCTTC. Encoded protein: CATSMRDRAYNEQFF.